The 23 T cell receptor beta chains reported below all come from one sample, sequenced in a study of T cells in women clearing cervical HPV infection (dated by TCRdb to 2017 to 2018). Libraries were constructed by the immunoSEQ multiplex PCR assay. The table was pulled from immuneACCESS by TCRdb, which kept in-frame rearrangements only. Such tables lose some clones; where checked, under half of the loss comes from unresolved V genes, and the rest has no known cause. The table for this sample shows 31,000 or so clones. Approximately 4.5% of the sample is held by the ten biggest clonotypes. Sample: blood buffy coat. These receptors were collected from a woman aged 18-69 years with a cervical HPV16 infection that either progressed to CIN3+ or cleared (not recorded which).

The covered CDR3 bases are TGTGCCAGCAGCTTGGGCGGGGGACCGGGTGGC. This codes for CASSLGGGPGG. From start to end, the CDR3 is CASSLGGGPGGYTF. The J gene is TRBJ1-2, the V gene TRBV5-4, with a weak D call TRBD1 (5 bases). The read is 3 residues too short to cover the CDR3 end, so that end is filled in from the germline J gene. Germline V lookup: CDR1 SGHNT, CDR2 YYREEE (reference sequence). Trimming stripped 0 bases from V and 7 bases from J, with 13 bases between. This CDR3 comprises 14 residues. Complete variable domain (other parts from reference TRBV5-4 and TRBJ1-2): ETGVTQSPTHLIKTRGQQVTLRCSSQSGHNTVSWYQQALGQGPQFIFQYYREEENGRGNFPPRFSGLQFPNYSSELNVNALELDDSALYLCASSLGGGPGGYTFGSGTRLTVV.

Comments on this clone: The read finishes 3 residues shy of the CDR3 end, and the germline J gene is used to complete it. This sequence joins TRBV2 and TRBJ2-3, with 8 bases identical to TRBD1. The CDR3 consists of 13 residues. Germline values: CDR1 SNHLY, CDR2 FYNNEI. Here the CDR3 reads CASRTTGVETQYF. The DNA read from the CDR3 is TGTGCCAGCAGGACGACAGGGGTCGAGACG. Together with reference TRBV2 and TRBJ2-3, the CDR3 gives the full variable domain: EPEVTQTPSHQVTQMGQEVILRCVPISNHLYFYWYRQILGQKVEFLVSFYNNEISEKSEIFDDQFSVERPDGSNFTLKIRSTKLEDSAMYFCASRTTGVETQYFGPGTRLTVL.

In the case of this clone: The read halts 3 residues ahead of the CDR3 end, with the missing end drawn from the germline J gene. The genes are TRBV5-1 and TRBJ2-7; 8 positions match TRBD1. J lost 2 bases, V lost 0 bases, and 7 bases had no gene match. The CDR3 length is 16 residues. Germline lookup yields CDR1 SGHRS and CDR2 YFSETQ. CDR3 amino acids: CASSLGTGTLTYEQYF. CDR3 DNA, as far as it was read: TGCGCCAGCAGCTTGGGGACAGGGACATTAACCTACGAG.

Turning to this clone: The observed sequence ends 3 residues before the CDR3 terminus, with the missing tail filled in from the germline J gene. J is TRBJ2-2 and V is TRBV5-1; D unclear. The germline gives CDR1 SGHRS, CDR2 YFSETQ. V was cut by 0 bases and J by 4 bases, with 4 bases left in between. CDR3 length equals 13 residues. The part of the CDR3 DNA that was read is TGCGCCAGCAGCTTGGAGCCCACCGGGGAG. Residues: CASSLEPTGE. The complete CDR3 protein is CASSLEPTGELFF.

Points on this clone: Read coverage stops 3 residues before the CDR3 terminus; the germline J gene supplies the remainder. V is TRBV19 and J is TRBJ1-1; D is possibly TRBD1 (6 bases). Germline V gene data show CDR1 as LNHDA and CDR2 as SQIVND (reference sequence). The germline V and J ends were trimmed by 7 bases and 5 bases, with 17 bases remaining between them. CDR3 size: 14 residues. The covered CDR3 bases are TGTGCCAGTAACCTTGGGGGGGGCAGGACTGAA. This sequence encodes CASNLGGGRTE. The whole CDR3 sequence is CASNLGGGRTEAFF.

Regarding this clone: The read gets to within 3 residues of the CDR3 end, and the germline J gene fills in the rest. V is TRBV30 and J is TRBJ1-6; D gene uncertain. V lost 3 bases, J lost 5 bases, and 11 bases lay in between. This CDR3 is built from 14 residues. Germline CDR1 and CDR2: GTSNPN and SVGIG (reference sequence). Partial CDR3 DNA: TGTGCCTGGAGGAAGGACTGGGATAATTCACCC. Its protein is CAWRKDWDNSP. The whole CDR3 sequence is CAWRKDWDNSPLHF.

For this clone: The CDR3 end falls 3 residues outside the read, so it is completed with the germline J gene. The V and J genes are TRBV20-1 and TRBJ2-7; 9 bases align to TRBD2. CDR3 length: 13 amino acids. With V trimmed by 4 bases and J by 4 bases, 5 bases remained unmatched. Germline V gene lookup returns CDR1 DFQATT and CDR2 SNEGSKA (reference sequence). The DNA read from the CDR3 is TGCAGTGCTATGCTAGCGGGAACGTACGAG. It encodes CSAMLAGTYE. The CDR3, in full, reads CSAMLAGTYEQYF.

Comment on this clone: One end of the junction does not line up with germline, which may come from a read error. CDR3 bases read: TGTGCCAGCAGCTCTCCCTACAGTGAG. It codes for CASSSPYSE. The whole CDR3 region reads CASSSPYSEQFF. The genes are TRBV9 and TRBJ2-1; D remains ambiguous. The CDR3 goes on 3 residues after the read ends, and that part is filled in from the germline J gene. The length of the CDR3 is 12 residues. The germline CDR1 and CDR2 sequences are SGDLS and YYNGEE.

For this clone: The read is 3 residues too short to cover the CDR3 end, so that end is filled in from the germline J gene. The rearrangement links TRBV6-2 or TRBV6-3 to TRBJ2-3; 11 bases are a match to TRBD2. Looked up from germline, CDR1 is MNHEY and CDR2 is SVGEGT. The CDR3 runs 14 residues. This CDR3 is CASSFGTSGETQYF. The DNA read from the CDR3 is TGTGCCAGCAGTTTTGGGACTAGCGGAGAGACG.

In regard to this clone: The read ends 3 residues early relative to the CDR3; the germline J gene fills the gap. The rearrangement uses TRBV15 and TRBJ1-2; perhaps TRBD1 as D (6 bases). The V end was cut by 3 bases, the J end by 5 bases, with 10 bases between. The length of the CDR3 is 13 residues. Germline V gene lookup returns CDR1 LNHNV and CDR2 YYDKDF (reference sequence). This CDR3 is CATSRDRDYGYTF. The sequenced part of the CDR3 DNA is TGTGCCACCAGCAGGGACAGAGATTATGGC.

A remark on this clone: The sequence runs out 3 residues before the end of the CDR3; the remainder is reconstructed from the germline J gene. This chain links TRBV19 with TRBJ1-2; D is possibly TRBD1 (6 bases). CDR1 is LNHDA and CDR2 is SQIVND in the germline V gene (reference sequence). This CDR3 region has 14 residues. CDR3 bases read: TGTGCCAGTAGTATAGGACGTAGGGGGTACGAC. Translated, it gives CASSIGRRGYD. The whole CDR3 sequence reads CASSIGRRGYDYTF.

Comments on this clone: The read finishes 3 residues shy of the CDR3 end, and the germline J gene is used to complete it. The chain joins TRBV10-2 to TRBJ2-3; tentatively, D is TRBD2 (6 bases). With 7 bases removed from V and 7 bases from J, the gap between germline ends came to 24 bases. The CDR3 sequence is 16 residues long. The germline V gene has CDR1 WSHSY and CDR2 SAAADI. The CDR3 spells CASTEGWWGGGNTQYF. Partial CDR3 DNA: TGCGCCAGCACCGAAGGTTGGTGGGGCGGAGGGAATACG.

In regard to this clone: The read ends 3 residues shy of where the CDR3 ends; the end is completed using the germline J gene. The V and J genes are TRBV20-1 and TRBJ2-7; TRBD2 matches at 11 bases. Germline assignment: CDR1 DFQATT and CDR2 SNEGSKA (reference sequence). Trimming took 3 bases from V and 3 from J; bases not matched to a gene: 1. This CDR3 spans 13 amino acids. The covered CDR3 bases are TGCAGTGCTAGCCTAGCGGGAGGCTACGAG. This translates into CSASLAGGYE. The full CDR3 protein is CSASLAGGYEQYF.

The CDR3 here is CASSIVLRTGYDYTF. CDR3 bases read: TGTGCCAGTAGTATAGTTCTTAGGACAGGCTACGAC. The chain is built from TRBV19 and TRBJ1-2; TRBD1 matches at 7 bases. The read terminates 3 residues ahead of where the CDR3 ends, so the germline J gene completes it. Germline V lookup: CDR1 LNHDA, CDR2 SQIVND (reference sequence). The CDR3 runs 15 residues.

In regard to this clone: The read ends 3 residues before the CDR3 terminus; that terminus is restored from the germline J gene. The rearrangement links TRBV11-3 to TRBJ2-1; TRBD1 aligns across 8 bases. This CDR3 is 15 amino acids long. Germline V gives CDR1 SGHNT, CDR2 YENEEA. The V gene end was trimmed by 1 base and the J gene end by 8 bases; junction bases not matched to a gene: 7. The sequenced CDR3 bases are TGTGCCAGCAGCTTAGGAGGGACAGGAGGGTATGAG. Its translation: CASSLGGTGGYE. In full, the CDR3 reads CASSLGGTGGYEQFF.

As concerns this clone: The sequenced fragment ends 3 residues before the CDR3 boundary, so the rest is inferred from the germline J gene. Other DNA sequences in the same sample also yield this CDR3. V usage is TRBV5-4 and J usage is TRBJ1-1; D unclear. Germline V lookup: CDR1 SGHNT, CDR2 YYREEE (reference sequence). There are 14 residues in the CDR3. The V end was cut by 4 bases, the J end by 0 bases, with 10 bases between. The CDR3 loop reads CASSRGLLNTEAFF. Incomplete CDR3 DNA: TGTGCCAGCAGCCGAGGGCTTCTGAACACTGAA.

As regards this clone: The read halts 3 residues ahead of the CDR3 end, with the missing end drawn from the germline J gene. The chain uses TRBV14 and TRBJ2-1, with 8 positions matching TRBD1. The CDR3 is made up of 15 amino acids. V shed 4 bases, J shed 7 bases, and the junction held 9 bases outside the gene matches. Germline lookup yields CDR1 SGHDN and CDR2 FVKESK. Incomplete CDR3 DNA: TGTGCCAGCAGCCGCGCCGGGACAGGACCGAATGAG. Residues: CASSRAGTGPNE. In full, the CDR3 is CASSRAGTGPNEQFF.

The CDR3 loop is CASSRQGYDYTF. The CDR3 bases that were read are TGTGCCAGCAGTCGACAGGGGTACGAC. J is TRBJ1-2 and V is TRBV2, with 8 nucleotides matching TRBD1. Read data end 3 residues before the CDR3 end; the end is taken from the germline J gene. Germline values: CDR1 SNHLY, CDR2 FYNNEI. The CDR3 runs 12 residues.

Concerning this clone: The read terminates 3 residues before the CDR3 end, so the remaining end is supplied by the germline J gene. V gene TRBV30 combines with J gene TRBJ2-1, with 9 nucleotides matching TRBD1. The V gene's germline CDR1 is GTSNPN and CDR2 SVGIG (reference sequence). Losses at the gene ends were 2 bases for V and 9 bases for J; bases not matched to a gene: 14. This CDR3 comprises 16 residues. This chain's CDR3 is CAWSRPAGQGRPEQFF. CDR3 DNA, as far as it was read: TGTGCCTGGAGTCGTCCGGCGGGACAGGGCCGTCCTGAG.

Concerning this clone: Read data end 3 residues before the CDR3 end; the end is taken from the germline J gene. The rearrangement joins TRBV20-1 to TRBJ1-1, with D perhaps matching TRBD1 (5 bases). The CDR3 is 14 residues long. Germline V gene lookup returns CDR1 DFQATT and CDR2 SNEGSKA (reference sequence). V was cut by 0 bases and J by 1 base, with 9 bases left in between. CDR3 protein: CSARDWRGNTEAFF. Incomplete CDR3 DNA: TGCAGTGCTAGAGATTGGAGGGGGAACACTGAA.

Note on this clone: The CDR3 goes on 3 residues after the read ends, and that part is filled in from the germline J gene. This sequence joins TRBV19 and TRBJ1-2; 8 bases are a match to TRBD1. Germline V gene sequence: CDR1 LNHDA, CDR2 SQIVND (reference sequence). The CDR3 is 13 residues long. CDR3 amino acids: CASRTGGQGGYTF. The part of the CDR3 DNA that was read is TGTGCCAGTAGGACAGGAGGACAGGGAGGC.

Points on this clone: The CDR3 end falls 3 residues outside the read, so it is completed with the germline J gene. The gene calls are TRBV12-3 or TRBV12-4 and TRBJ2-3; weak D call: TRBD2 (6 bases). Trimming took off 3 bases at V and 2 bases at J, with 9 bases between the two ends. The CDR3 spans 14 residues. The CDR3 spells CASSFGRDTDTQYF. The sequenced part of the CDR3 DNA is TGTGCCAGCAGTTTTGGGCGGGACACAGATACG.

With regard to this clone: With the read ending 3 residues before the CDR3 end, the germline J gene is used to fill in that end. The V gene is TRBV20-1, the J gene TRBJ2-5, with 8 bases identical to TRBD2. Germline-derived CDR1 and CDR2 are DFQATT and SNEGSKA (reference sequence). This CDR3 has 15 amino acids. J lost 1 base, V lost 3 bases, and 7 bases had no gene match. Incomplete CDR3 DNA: TGCAGTGCTAGCAGGACCGCGGGGGGCCAAGAGACC. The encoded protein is CSASRTAGGQET. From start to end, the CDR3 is CSASRTAGGQETQYF.